This record concerns one T cell receptor (beta chain) sequence. Its antigen is not known. Only in-frame clones appear in the TCRdb table, and some are missing; sequencing was by immunoSEQ multiplex PCR. The sample has under 95,000 clones, around 87% seen once; the top ten hold 8.4%. This CDR3 comprises 14 residues. The V gene end was trimmed by 4 bases and the J gene end by 4 bases; junction bases not matched to a gene: 7. From germline, CDR1 is SGHRS and CDR2 YFSETQ. This entry is derived from a study of T cell responses to AZD1222 COVID-19 vaccine. Findings of the study overall: Nearly half of spike-specific TCRs reportedly target variant regions that are unmutated in the B.1.351 and B.1.1.7 variants. Donors, mostly white British, included more females; clonal diversity was possibly underestimated. Spike was spanned by vaccine-associated CD4 TCRs, which were dominant at 160-218 and 743-854. The peak T cell response came first, and repertoires were sampled only after it.

This chain links TRBV5-1 with TRBJ1-2, with 7 bases lining up with TRBD1. The sequence was collected from an adult in good health. This specimen consisted of peripheral blood, obtained on day 0 of AZD1222 vaccination. The CDR3 nucleotides are TGCGCCAGCAGCCCGACCGGGACAGCCTATGGCTACACCTTC. This encodes CASSPTGTAYGYTF.